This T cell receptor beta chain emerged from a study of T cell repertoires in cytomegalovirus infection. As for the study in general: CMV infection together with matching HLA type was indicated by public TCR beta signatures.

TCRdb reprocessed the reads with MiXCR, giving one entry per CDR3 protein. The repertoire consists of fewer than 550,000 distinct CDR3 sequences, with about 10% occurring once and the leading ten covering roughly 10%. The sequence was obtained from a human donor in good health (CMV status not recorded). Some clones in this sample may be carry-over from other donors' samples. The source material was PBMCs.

The CDR3 reads CASRPGTGTSEKLFF. The CDR3 DNA follows: TGTGCCAGCAGGCCCGGGACAGGAACATCGGAAAAACTGTTTTTT. This sequence joins TRBV6-5 and TRBJ1-4, with TRBD1 matching over 8 bases. The ends lost 6 bases at V and 8 bases at J; junction bases unmatched: 11. The germline V gene has CDR1 MNHEY and CDR2 SVGAGI. The CDR3 length is 15 residues.